This T cell receptor beta chain stems from a study of cytomegalovirus exposure and HLA in healthy donors. The PCR made use of 60 Vbeta and 13 Jbeta primers. Using immunoSEQ multiplex PCR, the repertoire was profiled, and TCRdb retains in-frame clones only, with some absent. The sample contains about 110,000 clones, around 75% of which appear only once. The V end lost 1 base, the J end lost 1 base, and 11 bases lay between the germline ends. From germline, CDR1 is SGHRS and CDR2 YFSETQ. This CDR3 is built from 15 residues. The chain joins TRBV5-1 to TRBJ1-1; D is undetermined. The source material was PBMCs. This receptor was identified in a female donor in good health and CMV-seronegative. CDR3 sequence reads: CASSLHPGKNTEAFF. CDR3 DNA: TGCGCCAGCAGCTTGCACCCGGGGAAGAACACTGAAGCTTTCTTT.